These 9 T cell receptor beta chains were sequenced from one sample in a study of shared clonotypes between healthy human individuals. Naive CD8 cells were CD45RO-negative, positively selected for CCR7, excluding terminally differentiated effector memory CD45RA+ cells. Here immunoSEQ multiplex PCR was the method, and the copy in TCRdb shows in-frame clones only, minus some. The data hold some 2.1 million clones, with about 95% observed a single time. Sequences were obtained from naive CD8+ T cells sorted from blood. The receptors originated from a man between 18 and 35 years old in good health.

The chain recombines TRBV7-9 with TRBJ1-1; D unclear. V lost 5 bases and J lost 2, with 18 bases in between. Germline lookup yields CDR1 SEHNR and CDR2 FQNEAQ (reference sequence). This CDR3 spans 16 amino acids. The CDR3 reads CASSPLGQMINTEAFF. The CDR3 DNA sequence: TGTGCCAGCAGCCCCCTCGGGCAGATGATAAACACTGAAGCTTTCTTT.

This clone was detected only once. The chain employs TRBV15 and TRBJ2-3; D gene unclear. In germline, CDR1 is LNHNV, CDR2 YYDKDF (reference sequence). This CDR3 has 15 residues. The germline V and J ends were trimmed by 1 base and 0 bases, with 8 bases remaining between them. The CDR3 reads CATSRGAFSTDTQYF. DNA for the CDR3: TGTGCCACCAGCAGAGGGGCCTTTAGCACAGATACGCAGTATTTT.

The CDR3 nucleotides read TGTGCCAGCAGCTTGCCCGAAAACTATGGCTACACCTTC. This codes for CASSLPENYGYTF. The V gene is TRBV5-6, the J gene TRBJ1-2; D call uncertain. CDR3 size: 13 residues. The V gene lost 1 base and the J gene lost 2 bases, with 6 bases spanning the gap. The germline CDR1 and CDR2 sequences are SGHDT and YYEEEE.

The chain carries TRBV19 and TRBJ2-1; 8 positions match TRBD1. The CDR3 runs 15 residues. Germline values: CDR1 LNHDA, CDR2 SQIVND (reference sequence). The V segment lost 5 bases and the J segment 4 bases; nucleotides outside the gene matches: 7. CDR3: CASSLTGTGYNEQFF. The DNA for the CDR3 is TGTGCCAGTAGTTTGACCGGGACAGGTTACAATGAGCAGTTCTTC.

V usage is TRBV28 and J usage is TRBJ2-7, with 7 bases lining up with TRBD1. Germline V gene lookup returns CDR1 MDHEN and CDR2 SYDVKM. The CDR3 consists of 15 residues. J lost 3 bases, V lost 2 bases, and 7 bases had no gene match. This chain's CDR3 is CASSLRGPRSYEQYF. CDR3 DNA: TGTGCCAGCAGTTTAAGGGGGCCCCGAAGCTACGAGCAGTACTTC. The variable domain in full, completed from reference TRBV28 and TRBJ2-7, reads DVKVTQSSRYLVKRTGEKVFLECVQDMDHENMFWYRQDPGLGLRLIYFSYDVKMKEKGDIPEGYSVSREKKERFSLILESASTNQTSMYLCASSLRGPRSYEQYFGPGTRLTVT.

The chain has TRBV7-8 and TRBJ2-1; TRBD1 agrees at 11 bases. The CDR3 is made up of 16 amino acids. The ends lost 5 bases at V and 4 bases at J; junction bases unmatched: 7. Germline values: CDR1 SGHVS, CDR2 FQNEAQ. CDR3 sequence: CASSPRTGGGYNEQFF. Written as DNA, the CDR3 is TGTGCCAGCAGCCCCCGGACAGGGGGCGGGTACAATGAGCAGTTCTTC.

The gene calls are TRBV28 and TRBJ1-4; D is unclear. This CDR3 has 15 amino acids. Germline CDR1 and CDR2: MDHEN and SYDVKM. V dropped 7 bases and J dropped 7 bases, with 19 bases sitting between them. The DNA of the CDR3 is TGTGCCAGCATCGAGTCCACGATCGGCAGTGAAAAACTGTTTTTT. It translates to CASIESTIGSEKLFF.

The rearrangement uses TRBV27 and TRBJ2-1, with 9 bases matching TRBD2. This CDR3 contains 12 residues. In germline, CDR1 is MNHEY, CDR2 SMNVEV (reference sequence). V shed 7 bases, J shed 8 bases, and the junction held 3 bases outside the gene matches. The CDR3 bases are TGTGCCAGCACTAGCGGGATAGATGAGCAGTTCTTC. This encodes CASTSGIDEQFF.

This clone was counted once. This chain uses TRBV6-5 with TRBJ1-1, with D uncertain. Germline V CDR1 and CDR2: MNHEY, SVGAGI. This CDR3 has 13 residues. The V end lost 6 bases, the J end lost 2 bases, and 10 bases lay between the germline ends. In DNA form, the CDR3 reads TGTGCCAGCAGACCTGACATAAACACTGAAGCTTTCTTT. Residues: CASRPDINTEAFF.